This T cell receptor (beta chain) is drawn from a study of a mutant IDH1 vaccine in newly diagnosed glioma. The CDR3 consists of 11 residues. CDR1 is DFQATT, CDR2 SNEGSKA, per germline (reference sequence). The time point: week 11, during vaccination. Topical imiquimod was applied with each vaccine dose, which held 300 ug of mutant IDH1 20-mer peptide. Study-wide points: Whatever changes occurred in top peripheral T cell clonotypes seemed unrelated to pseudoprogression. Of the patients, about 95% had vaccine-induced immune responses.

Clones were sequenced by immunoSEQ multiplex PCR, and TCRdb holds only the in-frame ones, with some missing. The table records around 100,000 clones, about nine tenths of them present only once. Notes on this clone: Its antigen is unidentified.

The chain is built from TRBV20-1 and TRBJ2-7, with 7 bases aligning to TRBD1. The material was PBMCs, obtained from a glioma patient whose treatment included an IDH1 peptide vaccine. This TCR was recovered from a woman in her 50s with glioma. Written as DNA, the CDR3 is TGCAGCGTTGGACAGGCGAGGGAGCAGTACTTC. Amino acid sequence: CSVGQAREQYF.